Following are 26 T cell receptor beta chains from one sample sequenced in a study of blood T cell repertoires in COVID-19. Clones were sequenced by immunoSEQ multiplex PCR, and TCRdb holds only the in-frame ones, with some missing. The top ten clones hold approximately 5% of a sample with approximately 210,000 clones, over 75% of them seen once. What was sequenced was peripheral blood. The receptors shown here come from a human donor in a cohort sampled during active COVID-19.

In this sample, this clone turned up a few times. The J gene is TRBJ2-5, the V gene TRBV27; 8 bases fit TRBD2. The J segment lost 5 bases and the V segment lost 2 bases, leaving 7 bases of the junction unmatched. Germline CDR1 MNHEY, CDR2 SMNVEV (reference sequence). CDR3 length: 15 residues. The CDR3 region has the DNA TGTGCCAGCAGTTTAAGTAGCGGGGTGTCGGAGACCCAGTACTTC. This gives the protein CASSLSSGVSETQYF.

This clone was observed a handful of times. The chain couples TRBV19 to TRBJ2-2, with D possibly being TRBD1 (7 bases). V was shortened by 3 bases and J by 5 bases, with 13 bases between the two germline ends. Germline V gene lookup returns CDR1 LNHDA and CDR2 SQIVND (reference sequence). This CDR3 is 15 amino acids long. CDR3 sequence reads: CASSMGQGGTGELFF. The DNA of the CDR3 is TGTGCCAGTAGTATGGGTCAGGGGGGAACCGGGGAGCTGTTTTTT.

The chain uses TRBV28 and TRBJ2-3, with D possibly TRBD2 on 6 matching bases. V lost 2 bases and J 1 base, leaving 16 bases between the germline ends. The germline V gene encodes CDR1 MDHEN and CDR2 SYDVKM. The CDR3 totals 17 residues. CDR3 coding DNA: TGTGCCAGCAGTTTACCACAAAGCGGGTCCCGCACAGATACGCAGTATTTT. Translation gives CASSLPQSGSRTDTQYF.

This clone was observed at least ten times. The chain is built from TRBV6-5 and TRBJ2-7; tentative D call: TRBD2 (5 bases). The germline V gene has CDR1 MNHEY and CDR2 SVGAGI. The CDR3 is 14 residues long. The germline V and J ends were trimmed by 1 base and 7 bases, with 14 bases remaining between them. CDR3 nucleotide sequence: TGTGCCAGCAGTTACTTCCGCAGGTCGGGGGAGCAGTACTTC. Its translation: CASSYFRRSGEQYF.

V usage is TRBV4-1 and J usage is TRBJ1-1, with no clear D. CDR3 size: 17 residues. The V end was cut by 1 base, the J end by 0 bases, with 15 bases between. Germline CDR1 MGHRA, CDR2 YSYEKL. This CDR3 is CASSQVGRRPMNTEAFF. CDR3 DNA sequence: TGCGCCAGCAGCCAAGTGGGCAGGCGACCTATGAACACTGAAGCTTTCTTT.

The chain carries TRBV5-8 and TRBJ2-2; D is ambiguous. This CDR3 region has 15 residues. The V end lost 0 bases, the J end lost 6 bases, and 12 bases lay between the germline ends. Per germline, CDR1 SGHTS and CDR2 YDEGEE. CDR3 sequence: CASSLAPGLAGELFF. CDR3 coding DNA: TGTGCCAGCAGCTTGGCTCCGGGTTTAGCCGGGGAGCTGTTTTTT.

The chain has TRBV27 and TRBJ1-6; TRBD1 is a possible D gene (5 bases). Germline CDR1 and CDR2: MNHEY and SMNVEV (reference sequence). The CDR3 has 15 amino acids. The germline V and J ends were trimmed by 3 bases and 6 bases, with 12 bases remaining between them. The CDR3 is CASSFRQIVNSPLHF. DNA of the CDR3: TGTGCCAGCAGTTTCCGACAGATCGTTAATTCACCCCTCCACTTT.

The chain couples TRBV28 to TRBJ1-5, with 8 bases fitting TRBD1. The CDR3 loop spans 14 amino acids. Unmatched junction bases numbered 5, after V lost 6 bases and J lost 4 bases. The V gene's germline CDR1 is MDHEN and CDR2 SYDVKM. The CDR3 is CASRDRAQNQPQHF. CDR3 bases: TGTGCCAGCAGGGACAGGGCACAAAATCAGCCCCAGCATTTT.

The chain couples TRBV19 to TRBJ2-7; 11 bases are a match to TRBD2. This CDR3 region has 16 residues. Germline-derived CDR1 and CDR2 are LNHDA and SQIVND (reference sequence). Losses at the gene ends were 5 bases for V and 1 base for J; bases not matched to a gene: 7. The CDR3 sequence: CASSSSGTSGSYEQYF. CDR3 bases: TGTGCCAGTAGTTCCTCCGGGACTAGCGGATCCTACGAGCAGTACTTC.

The chain joins TRBV7-2 to TRBJ1-5, with 7 bases matching TRBD1. V shed 4 bases, J shed 7 bases, and the junction held 10 bases outside the gene matches. This CDR3 comprises 15 residues. Germline-derived CDR1 and CDR2 are SGHTA and FQGNSA. For the CDR3, the DNA is TGTGCCAGCAGCTCTCAGACAGGGACGGGGCAGCCCCAGCATTTT. Its protein is CASSSQTGTGQPQHF.

The chain couples TRBV29-1 to TRBJ2-7; 10 nucleotides agree with TRBD1. The CDR3 is 13 amino acids. V dropped 4 bases and J dropped 6; count of bases not matched to a gene: 6. Looked up from germline, CDR1 is SQVTM and CDR2 is ANQGSEA. In DNA, the CDR3 is TGCAGCGTTGCCGGGACAGGGGCGAGCGAGCAGTACTTC. Amino acid sequence: CSVAGTGASEQYF.

The V call is TRBV15, the J call TRBJ1-2, with D possibly TRBD1 on 6 matching bases. The CDR3 contains 17 residues. V was clipped by 0 bases and J by 4 bases, with 18 bases between them. CDR1 and CDR2 from the germline V gene are LNHNV and YYDKDF (reference sequence). CDR3 region: CATSRDNVGGRSYGYTF. The CDR3 DNA follows: TGTGCCACCAGCAGAGATAACGTCGGGGGGCGTAGCTATGGCTACACCTTC.

The V gene is TRBV4-3, the J gene TRBJ2-7; a weak D match, TRBD1 (6 bases). V dropped 0 bases and J dropped 2 bases, with 11 bases sitting between them. CDR1 and CDR2 (germline): LGHNA, YSLEER. The CDR3 covers 15 residues. DNA of the CDR3: TGCGCCAGCAGCCAAGATCTGCCAGGGGCCTACGAGCAGTACTTC. Translating it yields CASSQDLPGAYEQYF.

This chain connects TRBV30 to TRBJ1-4; D gene ambiguous. Trimming pared 2 bases from V and 4 bases from J, leaving 8 bases between. This CDR3 contains 13 residues. Germline V gene lookup returns CDR1 GTSNPN and CDR2 SVGIG (reference sequence). The CDR3 DNA reads TGTGCCTGGAGTTCCTCGGGTAATGAAAAACTGTTTTTT. Translating gives CAWSSSGNEKLFF.

The rearrangement joins TRBV29-1 to TRBJ1-2; D is perhaps TRBD1 (6 bases). The length of the CDR3 is 14 residues. Germline CDR1 SQVTM, CDR2 ANQGSEA. V shed 3 bases and J shed 4 bases, with 15 bases lying between them. This CDR3 is CSVDRAGASYGYTF. CDR3 DNA: TGCAGCGTTGATCGGGCAGGGGCCTCCTATGGCTACACCTTC.

The V and J genes are TRBV2 and TRBJ1-1, with D perhaps TRBD1 (6 bases). The CDR3 sequence is 11 residues long. Trimming stripped 7 bases from V and 5 bases from J, with 8 bases between. Germline assignment: CDR1 SNHLY and CDR2 FYNNEI. This chain's CDR3 is CASTQGTEAFF. CDR3 DNA: TGTGCCAGCACTCAGGGGACTGAAGCTTTCTTT.

This clone was recorded only once. This chain links TRBV29-1 with TRBJ2-1; a weak D match, TRBD1 (7 bases). Per the germline V gene, CDR1 is SQVTM and CDR2 is ANQGSEA. The ends were cut back, 4 bases at V and 4 bases at J, with 14 bases in the middle. The CDR3 is made up of 14 amino acids. CDR3 in DNA: TGCAGCGTTGTGCGGGGACAGCCATACAATGAGCAGTTCTTC. Protein product: CSVVRGQPYNEQFF.

This clone was counted only a few times. This chain connects TRBV28 to TRBJ1-5, with 11 bases lining up with TRBD1. The CDR3 consists of 16 residues. V lost 5 bases and J lost 2; bases outside the gene matches: 5. Germline V gives CDR1 MDHEN, CDR2 SYDVKM. In nucleotides, the CDR3 is TGTGCCAGCAGTGCCAGGACAGGGGGCGGCAATCAGCCCCAGCATTTT. Translating gives CASSARTGGGNQPQHF.

The V and J genes are TRBV5-8 and TRBJ1-5; unclear D gene. This CDR3 is built from 19 residues. Germline assignment: CDR1 SGHTS and CDR2 YDEGEE. With 4 bases removed from V and 3 bases from J, the gap between germline ends came to 26 bases. The CDR3 here is CASSHARSSVVPPNQPQHF. CDR3 nucleotides: TGTGCCAGCAGCCACGCACGGAGCTCCGTAGTACCCCCCAATCAGCCCCAGCATTTT.

This clone was seen only once. The chain combines TRBV27 with TRBJ2-1, with 14 bases lining up with TRBD2. This CDR3 comprises 15 residues. The junction had 6 bases not matched to a gene; V was cut back by 6 bases and J by 8 bases. CDR1 is MNHEY and CDR2 is SMNVEV in the germline V gene (reference sequence). CDR3 protein: CASSTGTSGSYEQFF. The CDR3 nucleotides are TGTGCCAGCAGCACCGGGACTAGCGGGAGCTATGAGCAGTTCTTC.

J is TRBJ1-5 and V is TRBV27; D perhaps matches TRBD1 (6 bases). The CDR3 has 15 residues. V gave up 6 bases and J gave up 0 bases, with 12 bases separating them. Germline loops: CDR1 MNHEY, CDR2 SMNVEV (reference sequence). The CDR3 coding sequence is TGTGCCAGCAGCCTGCGACAGGCTAGCAATCAGCCCCAGCATTTT. Translating gives CASSLRQASNQPQHF.

In its sample, this clone was seen a few times. Other DNA sequences in the sample encode the same CDR3. The gene calls are TRBV7-9 and TRBJ1-1, with D possibly TRBD1 on 6 matching bases. Germline V lookup: CDR1 SEHNR, CDR2 FQNEAQ (reference sequence). Between the trimmed V and J ends, which lost 5 bases and 2 bases, there was a span of 9 bases. This CDR3 is built from 13 residues. This CDR3 reads CASSLQGNTEAFF. The CDR3 DNA is TGTGCCAGCAGCCTACAGGGTAACACTGAAGCTTTCTTT.

The chain uses TRBV6-5 and TRBJ2-5, with 9 bases matching TRBD1. The CDR3 contains 16 residues. Trimming at V came to 0 bases and at J to 4 bases, leaving 6 bases not matched to a gene. Looked up from germline, CDR1 is MNHEY and CDR2 is SVGAGI. The CDR3 here is CASSYSMRTGVETQYF. CDR3 in DNA: TGTGCCAGCAGTTACTCGATGAGGACAGGGGTAGAGACCCAGTACTTC.

V gene TRBV5-4 combines with J gene TRBJ2-5; TRBD2 agrees at 9 bases. The CDR3 runs 17 residues. V shed 3 bases and J 2 bases; nucleotides not matched to a gene: 11. Germline V gene lookup returns CDR1 SGHNT and CDR2 YYREEE (reference sequence). CDR3 residues: CASSWGGSGRLQETQYF. CDR3 sequence (DNA): TGTGCCAGCAGCTGGGGTGGGAGCGGGAGGTTACAAGAGACCCAGTACTTC.

V and J are TRBV7-6 and TRBJ2-2; 9 bases are shared with TRBD2. This CDR3 has 19 amino acids. CDR1 SGHVS and CDR2 FNYEAQ come from the germline V gene. With V trimmed by 5 bases and J by 1 base, 14 bases remained unmatched. The DNA of the CDR3 is TGTGCCAGCAGCCCCAGGGCTAGCGGGGCCACTGTGAACACCGGGGAGCTGTTTTTT. Translation gives CASSPRASGATVNTGELFF.

For this clone: Other DNA variants within this sample encode the same CDR3. The V and J genes are TRBV28 and TRBJ2-7; 10 bases are shared with TRBD2. Germline assignment: CDR1 MDHEN and CDR2 SYDVKM. The CDR3 spans 14 residues. Losses at the gene ends were 6 bases for V and 0 bases for J; bases not matched to a gene: 2. In nucleotides, the CDR3 is TGTGCCAGCAGCCCTAGCGGGAGCTCCTACGAGCAGTACTTC. Translation gives CASSPSGSSYEQYF.